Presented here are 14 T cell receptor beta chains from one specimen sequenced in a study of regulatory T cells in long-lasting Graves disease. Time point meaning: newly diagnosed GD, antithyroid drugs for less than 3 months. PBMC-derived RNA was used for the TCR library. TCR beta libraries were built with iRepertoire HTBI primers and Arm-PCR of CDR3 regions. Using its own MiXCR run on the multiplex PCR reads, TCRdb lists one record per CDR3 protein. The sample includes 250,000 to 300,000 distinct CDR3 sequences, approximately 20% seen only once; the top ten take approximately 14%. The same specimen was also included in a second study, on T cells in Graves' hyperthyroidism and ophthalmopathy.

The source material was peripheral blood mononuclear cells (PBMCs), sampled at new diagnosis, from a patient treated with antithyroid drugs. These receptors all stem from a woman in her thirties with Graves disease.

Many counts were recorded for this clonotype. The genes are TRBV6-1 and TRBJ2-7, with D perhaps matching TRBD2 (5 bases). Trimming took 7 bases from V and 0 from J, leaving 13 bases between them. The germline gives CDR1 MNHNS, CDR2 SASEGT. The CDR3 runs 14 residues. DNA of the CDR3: TGTGCCAGCACGAGGGAGAGGAGCTCCTACGAGCAGTACTTC. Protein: CASTRERSSYEQYF.

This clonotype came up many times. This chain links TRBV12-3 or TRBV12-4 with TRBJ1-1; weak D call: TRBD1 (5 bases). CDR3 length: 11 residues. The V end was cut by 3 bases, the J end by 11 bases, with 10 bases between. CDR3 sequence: CASSLQGAAFF. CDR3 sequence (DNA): TGTGCCAGCAGTTTGCAGGGAGCGGCTTTCTTT.

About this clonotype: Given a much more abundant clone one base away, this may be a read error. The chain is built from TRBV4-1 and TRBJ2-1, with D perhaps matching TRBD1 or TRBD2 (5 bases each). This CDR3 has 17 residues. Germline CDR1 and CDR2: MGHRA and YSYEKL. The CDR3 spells CASRQDRGFPSYNEQFF. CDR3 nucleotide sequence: TGCGCCAGCAGGCAAGATCGGGGCTTTCCTTCCTACAATGAGCAGTTCTTC.

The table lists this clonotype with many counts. For the CDR3, the DNA is TGTGCCAGCAGCAGCCCTCGGGATACGCAGTATTTT. Translation gives CASSSPRDTQYF. This sequence joins TRBV7-9 and TRBJ2-3; D is unresolved. The CDR3 has 12 residues. The V gene's germline CDR1 is SEHNR and CDR2 FQNEAQ (reference sequence). Deletions cut 5 bases from V and 6 bases from J, with 9 bases between.

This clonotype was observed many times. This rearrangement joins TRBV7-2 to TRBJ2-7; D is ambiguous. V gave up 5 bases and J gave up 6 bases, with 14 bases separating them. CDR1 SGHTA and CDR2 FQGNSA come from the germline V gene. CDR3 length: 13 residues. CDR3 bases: TGTGCCAGCAGCCACGGACCCCAAGGCGAGCAGTACTTC. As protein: CASSHGPQGEQYF.

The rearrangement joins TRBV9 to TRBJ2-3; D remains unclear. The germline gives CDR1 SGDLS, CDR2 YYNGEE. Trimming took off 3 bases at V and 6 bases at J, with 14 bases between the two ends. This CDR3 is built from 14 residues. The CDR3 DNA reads TGTGCCAGCAGCGCGGAGAACGGTTGGGATACGCAGTATTTT. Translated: CASSAENGWDTQYF.

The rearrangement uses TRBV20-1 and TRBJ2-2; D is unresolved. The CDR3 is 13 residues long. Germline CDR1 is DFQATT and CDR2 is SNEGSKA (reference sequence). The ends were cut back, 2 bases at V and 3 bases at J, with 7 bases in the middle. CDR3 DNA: TGCAGTGCTAGATGGTGGGACACCGGGGAGCTGTTTTTT. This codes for CSARWWDTGELFF.

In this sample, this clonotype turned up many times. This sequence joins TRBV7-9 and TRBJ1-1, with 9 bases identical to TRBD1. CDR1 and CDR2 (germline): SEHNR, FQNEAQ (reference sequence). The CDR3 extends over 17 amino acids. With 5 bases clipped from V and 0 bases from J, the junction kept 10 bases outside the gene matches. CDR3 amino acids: CASSRGQGYSLNTEAFF. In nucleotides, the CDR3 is TGTGCCAGCAGCAGGGGACAGGGATACTCTTTGAACACTGAAGCTTTCTTT. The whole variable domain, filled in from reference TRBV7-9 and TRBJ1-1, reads DTGVSQNPRHKITKRGQNVTFRCDPISEHNRLYWYRQTLGQGPEFLTYFQNEAQLEKSRLLSDRFSAERPKGSFSTLEIQRTEQGDSAMYLCASSRGQGYSLNTEAFFGQGTRLTVV.

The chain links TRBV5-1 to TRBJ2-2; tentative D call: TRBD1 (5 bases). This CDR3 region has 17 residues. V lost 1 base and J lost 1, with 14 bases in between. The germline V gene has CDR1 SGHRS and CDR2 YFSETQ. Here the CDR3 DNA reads TGCGCCAGCAGCTTGCCACGACAGACCTGGAACACCGGGGAGCTGTTTTTT. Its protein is CASSLPRQTWNTGELFF. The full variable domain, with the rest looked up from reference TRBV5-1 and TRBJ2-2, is KAGVTQTPRYLIKTRGQQVTLSCSPISGHRSVSWYQQTPGQGLQFLFEYFSETQRNKGNFPGRFSGRQFSNSRSEMNVSTLELGDSALYLCASSLPRQTWNTGELFFGEGSRLTVL.

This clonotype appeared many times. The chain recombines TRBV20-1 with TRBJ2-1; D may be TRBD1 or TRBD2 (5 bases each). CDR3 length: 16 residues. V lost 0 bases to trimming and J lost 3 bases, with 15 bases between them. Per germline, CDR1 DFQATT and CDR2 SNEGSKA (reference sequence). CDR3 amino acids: CSARDQGRRDYNEQFF. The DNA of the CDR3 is TGCAGTGCTAGAGATCAGGGTCGACGGGACTACAATGAGCAGTTCTTC.

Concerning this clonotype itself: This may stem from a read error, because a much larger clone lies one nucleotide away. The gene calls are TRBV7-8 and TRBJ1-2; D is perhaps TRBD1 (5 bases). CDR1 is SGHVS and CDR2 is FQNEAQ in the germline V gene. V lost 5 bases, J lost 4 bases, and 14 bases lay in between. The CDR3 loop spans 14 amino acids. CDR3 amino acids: CASSPGGGSYGYTF. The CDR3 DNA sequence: TGTGCCAGCAGCCCTGGCGGGGGAAGCTATGGCTACACCTTC.

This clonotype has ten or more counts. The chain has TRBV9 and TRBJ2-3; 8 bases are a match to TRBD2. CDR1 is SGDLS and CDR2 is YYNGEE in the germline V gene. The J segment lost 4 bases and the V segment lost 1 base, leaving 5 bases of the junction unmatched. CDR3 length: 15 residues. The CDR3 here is CASSVQAGVPDTQYF. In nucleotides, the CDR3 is TGTGCCAGCAGCGTACAAGCGGGGGTCCCAGATACGCAGTATTTT.

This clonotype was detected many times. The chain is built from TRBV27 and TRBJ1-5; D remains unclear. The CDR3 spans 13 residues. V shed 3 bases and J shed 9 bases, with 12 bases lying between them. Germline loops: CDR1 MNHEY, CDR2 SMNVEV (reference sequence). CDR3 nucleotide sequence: TGTGCCAGCAGTTTGGTCGTGGGATCGCCCCAGCATTTT. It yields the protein CASSLVVGSPQHF.

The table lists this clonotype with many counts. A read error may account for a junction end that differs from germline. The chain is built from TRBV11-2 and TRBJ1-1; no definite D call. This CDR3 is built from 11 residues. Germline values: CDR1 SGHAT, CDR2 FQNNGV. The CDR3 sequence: CASSVNNEAFF. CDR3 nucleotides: TGTGCCAGCAGCGTAAACAATGAAGCTTTCTTT.